This T cell receptor (beta chain) was captured by sequencing in a study of PD-1 blockade in classical Hodgkin lymphoma. Study results and caveats: Exclusion applied to patients who initiated nivolumab less than 1 year following ASCT. There was a significant rise in CD4+ TCR diversity by C4D1, with no such rise for CD8+. Those achieving complete response showed baseline diversity like newly diagnosed patients.

Details on this clone: Its antigen is currently unknown.

Patients all relapsed after autologous stem cell transplantation, and there was variation in brentuximab vedotin exposure. Sequenced by immunoSEQ multiplex PCR; TCRdb stores in-frame clones only, minus some. The data hold 40,000 to 45,000 clones, with just under 80% observed a single time. This CDR3 is 13 amino acids long. Germline-derived CDR1 and CDR2 are GTSNPN and SVGIG (reference sequence). V lost 1 base and J 6 bases, leaving 12 bases between the germline ends. This sequence originates from a human donor with classical Hodgkin lymphoma. This rearrangement joins TRBV30 to TRBJ1-2; D gene ambiguous. The source was peripheral blood mononuclear cells (PBMCs), collected at baseline. The CDR3 DNA reads TGTGCCTGGAGTGCTTCAAAGGATCATGGCTACACCTTC. Its protein is CAWSASKDHGYTF.